A selection of T cell receptor beta chains follows, all from one sample in a study of blood T cell repertoires in COVID-19. Assay: immunoSEQ multiplex PCR; the TCRdb copy retains only in-frame clones and omits some. The table lists a few hundred thousand clones, around four fifths of them singletons. Sequenced material: peripheral blood. The receptors originated from a man aged 30 to 45 with active or convalescent COVID-19. The CDR3 runs from the conserved cysteine through the conserved F or W. D genes are given only for firm matches. Size tells how often a clone was seen (once, few, many) or the class of an expanded clone, and some rows leave it out.

V	size	D	J	DNA	CDR3
TRBV7-8	few	TRBD1	TRBJ1-4	TGTGCCAGCAGACAAACAGGGGTTGCTAATGAAAAACTGTTTTTT	CASRQTGVANEKLFF
TRBV10-3	.	.	TRBJ1-1	TGTGCCATCTCCGAAGCCGGCACGGGCACTGAAGCTTTCTTT	CAISEAGTGTEAFF
TRBV3-1/TRBV3-2	.	TRBD2	TRBJ2-2	TGTGCCAGCAGCCAAGACGGACTAGCGGGGGGGCCTGGGGAGCTGTTTTTT	CASSQDGLAGGPGELFF
TRBV5-1	.	TRBD1	TRBJ1-5	TGCGCCAGCAGCATCACAGGGGGCTGGCAGCCCCAGCATTTT	CASSITGGWQPQHF
TRBV9	.	.	TRBJ1-6	TGTGCCAGCAGCGTAGCCTCGGGATTTGGGTCACCCCTCCACTTT	CASSVASGFGSPLHF
TRBV5-6	few	TRBD2	TRBJ2-7	TGTGCCAGCAGCTTCGGCGGGAGTAACGGCGAGCAGTACTTC	CASSFGGSNGEQYF
TRBV14	.	TRBD2	TRBJ2-5	TGTGCCAGCAGGCCCCCGGGACTAGAAGGAGGGACCCAGTACTTC	CASRPPGLEGGTQYF
TRBV3-1/TRBV3-2	once	.	TRBJ1-2	TGTGCCAGCAGCCACAGGCCCCCAGGGAACCATGGCTACACCTTC	CASSHRPPGNHGYTF
TRBV5-1	.	TRBD1	TRBJ1-5	TGCGCCAGCACTCCCGGGACAGGGAACCAGCCCCAGCATTTT	CASTPGTGNQPQHF
TRBV6-2/TRBV6-3	.	.	TRBJ2-7	TGTGCCAGCAGTTACCGGGTATTCCAGGGCAGCGACGAGCAGTACTTC	CASSYRVFQGSDEQYF
TRBV7-2	once	.	TRBJ2-2	TGTGCCAGCAGGGGAGGACGAGACAAAAACACCGGGGAGCTGTTTTTT	CASRGGRDKNTGELFF
TRBV27	.	.	TRBJ1-4	TGTGCCAGCAGTTTATTTTCTTCGGGGTCGAGAAAACTGTTTTTT	CASSLFSSGSRKLFF
TRBV6-2/TRBV6-3	.	.	TRBJ1-1	TGTGCCAGCAGTCCGTATCCGACGGGGGCTGAAGCTTTCTTT	CASSPYPTGAEAFF
TRBV5-1	.	.	TRBJ1-1	TGCGCCAGCGGTCTCAGAGGCACTGAAGCTTTCTTT	CASGLRGTEAFF
TRBV7-2	.	.	TRBJ1-2	TGTGCCAGCAGCCCGCCCCCACCGGGTAACTATGGCTACACCTTC	CASSPPPPGNYGYTF